A single sample gave rise to the 27 T cell receptor beta chains below, sequenced in a study of cytomegalovirus exposure and HLA in healthy donors. The PCR used 60 Vbeta and 13 Jbeta primers. Sequencing was performed with immunoSEQ multiplex PCR; in TCRdb, only in-frame clones are kept and a portion is missing. The sample has around 140,000 clones; about 79% are singletons. Sequenced material: PBMCs. The receptor set was obtained from a female donor in good health and CMV-seropositive.

This clone has a handful of counts. The chain is built from TRBV4-1 and TRBJ2-7, with 7 bases fitting TRBD1. The CDR3 has 18 amino acids. Germline V gives CDR1 MGHRA, CDR2 YSYEKL. V lost 1 base and J lost 2; bases outside the gene matches: 14. As DNA, the CDR3 is TGCGCCAGCAGCCAAGCCGTGGGACAGACTAACTCTCCCTACGAGCAGTACTTC. Its protein is CASSQAVGQTNSPYEQYF.

The J gene is TRBJ1-4, the V gene TRBV19; TRBD1 matches at 10 bases. This CDR3 has 15 residues. Germline trimming cut 4 bases from V and 7 bases from J; bases unmatched to any gene: 6. Germline CDR1 and CDR2: LNHDA and SQIVND (reference sequence). The CDR3 nucleotides read TGTGCCAGTAGTAAGCGACAGGGGGCGATTGAAAAACTGTTTTTT. This gives the protein CASSKRQGAIEKLFF.

V gene TRBV11-2 combines with J gene TRBJ2-6; D call uncertain. The ends were cut back, 0 bases at V and 4 bases at J, with 13 bases in the middle. The germline CDR1 and CDR2 sequences are SGHAT and FQNNGV. The CDR3 contains 17 residues. The CDR3 DNA reads as TGTGCCAGCAGCTTAGATAAGTACTTCGCGGGGGCCAACGTCCTGACTTTC. This sequence encodes CASSLDKYFAGANVLTF. The entire variable domain, with the rest obtained from reference TRBV11-2 and TRBJ2-6, is as follows: EAGVAQSPRYKIIEKRQSVAFWCNPISGHATLYWYQQILGQGPKLLIQFQNNGVVDDSQLPKDRFSAERLKGVDSTLKIQPAKLEDSAVYLCASSLDKYFAGANVLTFGAGSRLTVL.

V is TRBV30 and J is TRBJ2-7, with 7 positions matching TRBD1. This CDR3 has 15 residues. V was clipped by 0 bases and J by 4 bases; unmatched bases: 9. Germline CDR1 reads GTSNPN; CDR2 reads SVGIG (reference sequence). The CDR3 DNA reads as TGTGCCTGGAGTGTATGGAGTCAGGGGGTTTACGAGCAGTACTTC. Its protein product is CAWSVWSQGVYEQYF. Looking up the rest from reference TRBV30 and TRBJ2-7 gives the full variable domain: SQTIHQWPATLVQPVGSPLSLECTVEGTSNPNLYWYRQAAGRGLQLLFYSVGIGQISSEVPQNLSASRPQDRQFILSSKKLLLSDSGFYLCAWSVWSQGVYEQYFGPGTRLTVT.

A single count supports this clone. This chain joins TRBV14 and TRBJ2-7; 10 positions match TRBD2. J lost 6 bases, V lost 0 bases, and 8 bases had no gene match. In germline, CDR1 is SGHDN, CDR2 FVKESK. This CDR3 is 16 amino acids long. The CDR3 DNA sequence: TGTGCCAGCAGCCAAGAAACGGGACTAGCGAGAGGCGAGCAGTACTTC. Its protein product is CASSQETGLARGEQYF.

The chain is built from TRBV5-4 and TRBJ2-3, with TRBD2 matching over 7 bases. The CDR3 spans 14 residues. V shed 2 bases and J 2 bases; nucleotides not matched to a gene: 2. Germline loops: CDR1 SGHNT, CDR2 YYREEE (reference sequence). CDR3 sequence: CASSFSGYTDTQYF. The CDR3 coding sequence is TGTGCCAGCAGCTTTAGCGGGTACACAGATACGCAGTATTTT.

The V call is TRBV2, the J call TRBJ1-5, with D perhaps matching TRBD1 (6 bases). The length of the CDR3 is 19 residues. The germline gives CDR1 SNHLY, CDR2 FYNNEI. V shed 8 bases and J shed 6 bases, with 32 bases lying between them. The CDR3 sequence is CASRHDRWTDGRRGQPQHF. CDR3 DNA: TGTGCCAGCCGCCACGACCGATGGACAGATGGTCGTAGGGGTCAGCCCCAGCATTTT.

V is TRBV19 and J is TRBJ2-5, with D possibly being TRBD1 (7 bases). The CDR3 totals 14 residues. The germline CDR1 and CDR2 sequences are LNHDA and SQIVND (reference sequence). The V end was cut by 3 bases, the J end by 5 bases, with 13 bases between. CDR3 sequence: CASSIRQGGETQYF. The CDR3 nucleotides read TGTGCCAGTAGTATTAGGCAGGGGGGCGAGACCCAGTACTTC.

This clone was detected only a few times. The CDR3 sequence: CASSYRGSNYGYTF. In DNA form, the CDR3 reads TGTGCCAGCAGTTATAGAGGCTCTAACTATGGCTACACCTTC. V is TRBV28 and J is TRBJ1-2, with unresolved D. CDR1 and CDR2 (germline): MDHEN, SYDVKM. Deletions cut 4 bases from V and 0 bases from J, with 9 bases between. This CDR3 has 14 amino acids.

The chain is built from TRBV11-1 and TRBJ2-2, with D possibly matching TRBD2 (5 bases). The germline gives CDR1 SGHAT, CDR2 FQDESV (reference sequence). The CDR3 spans 14 residues. Trimming left V 2 bases short and J 5 bases short, with 9 bases between. The CDR3 reads CASSLRRGTGELFF. The DNA for the CDR3 is TGTGCCAGCAGCTTACGTAGAGGGACCGGGGAGCTGTTTTTT. The whole variable domain, remainder taken from reference TRBV11-1 and TRBJ2-2, is EAEVAQSPRYKITEKSQAVAFWCDPISGHATLYWYRQILGQGPELLVQFQDESVVDDSQLPKDRFSAERLKGVDSTLKIQPAELGDSAMYLCASSLRRGTGELFFGEGSRLTVL.

The chain uses TRBV19 and TRBJ1-5; TRBD1 is a possible D gene (5 bases). Germline V gene data show CDR1 as LNHDA and CDR2 as SQIVND (reference sequence). The CDR3 is made up of 15 amino acids. V lost 6 bases and J 3 bases, leaving 15 bases between the germline ends. In DNA form, the CDR3 reads TGTGCCAGTAGCCCAAAGCGGGGCCCCAATCAGCCCCAGCATTTT. Amino acid sequence: CASSPKRGPNQPQHF.

The rearrangement joins TRBV6-5 to TRBJ2-7, with no clear D. V was trimmed by 5 bases and J by 0 bases, leaving 14 bases between them. This CDR3 has 15 residues. Germline lookup yields CDR1 MNHEY and CDR2 SVGAGI. The CDR3 reads CASSTHSSSSYEQYF. The CDR3 region has the DNA TGTGCCAGCAGTACCCATTCGTCGAGCTCCTACGAGCAGTACTTC.

This sequence joins TRBV13 and TRBJ2-3; 10 nucleotides line up with TRBD2. CDR1 is PRHDT, CDR2 FYEKMQ, per germline (reference sequence). V lost 3 bases, J lost 4 bases, and 13 bases stayed unmatched. The CDR3 is 18 amino acids. The CDR3 nucleotides read TGTGCCAGCAGCTTGTTCGTTCGTCAGCGGGAGGGGGCAGATACGCAGTATTTT. This encodes CASSLFVRQREGADTQYF.

This chain connects TRBV19 to TRBJ2-7; 8 nucleotides match TRBD1. The CDR3 is 15 amino acids. The germline V gene encodes CDR1 LNHDA and CDR2 SQIVND (reference sequence). The trim removed 1 base at V and 2 bases at J, leaving 4 bases unmatched. CDR3 DNA sequence: TGTGCCAGTAGTATAGGGACAGGGATCACCTACGAGCAGTACTTC. This codes for CASSIGTGITYEQYF.

The chain links TRBV4-1 to TRBJ2-1, with D possibly TRBD2 on 6 matching bases. This CDR3 contains 15 residues. V lost 4 bases to trimming and J lost 7 bases, with 17 bases between them. CDR1 and CDR2 (germline): MGHRA, YSYEKL. CDR3 loop: CASSRDSSRVNEQFF. The CDR3 bases are TGCGCCAGCAGCCGGGACTCGTCCAGGGTGAATGAGCAGTTCTTC.

This rearrangement joins TRBV10-3 to TRBJ1-1, with 7 bases lining up with TRBD1. V was pared by 2 bases and J by 3 bases, with 6 bases of the junction left unmatched. CDR3 length equals 15 residues. Per the germline V gene, CDR1 is ENHRY and CDR2 is SYGVKD. This CDR3 is CAISERGGADTEAFF. DNA of the CDR3: TGTGCCATCAGTGAGAGAGGGGGCGCGGACACTGAAGCTTTCTTT.

The chain couples TRBV5-1 to TRBJ2-2; 8 bases are shared with TRBD1. The V gene's germline CDR1 is SGHRS and CDR2 YFSETQ. V shed 7 bases and J 4 bases; nucleotides not matched to a gene: 9. The CDR3 runs to 15 residues. The CDR3 DNA follows: TGCGCCAGCGCTACTTCGACAGGGGTCACCGGGGAGCTGTTTTTT. It translates to CASATSTGVTGELFF.

The J gene is TRBJ1-3, the V gene TRBV28; no definite D call. The CDR3 covers 14 residues. Between the trimmed V and J ends, which lost 3 bases and 0 bases, there was a span of 6 bases. Germline assignment: CDR1 MDHEN and CDR2 SYDVKM. CDR3 sequence: CASSFRSSGNTIYF. The CDR3 region has the DNA TGTGCCAGCAGTTTTAGGAGCTCTGGAAACACCATATATTTT.

The V and J genes are TRBV30 and TRBJ1-1, with 7 bases fitting TRBD1. The CDR3 length is 13 residues. Germline V gene sequence: CDR1 GTSNPN, CDR2 SVGIG (reference sequence). V gave up 4 bases and J gave up 6 bases; unmatched junction bases: 8. CDR3 coding DNA: TGTGCCTGGAAGGTACAGGGGCTCGCTGAAGCTTTCTTT. The encoded protein is CAWKVQGLAEAFF.

On this clone: Other DNA sequences in this specimen translate into the identical CDR3. The chain is built from TRBV5-1 and TRBJ2-7; D ambiguous. This CDR3 is 13 amino acids long. Trimming removed 4 bases from V and 0 bases from J, with 8 bases in between. Germline values: CDR1 SGHRS, CDR2 YFSETQ. The CDR3 region has the DNA TGCGCCAGCAGCCTAGACGGCTCCTACGAGCAGTACTTC. Translated, it gives CASSLDGSYEQYF. Using reference TRBV5-1 and TRBJ2-7 for the parts outside the CDR3, the full variable domain is KAGVTQTPRYLIKTRGQQVTLSCSPISGHRSVSWYQQTPGQGLQFLFEYFSETQRNKGNFPGRFSGRQFSNSRSEMNVSTLELGDSALYLCASSLDGSYEQYFGPGTRLTVT.

The rearrangement joins TRBV30 to TRBJ2-7, with TRBD1 matching 8 bases. V was clipped by 1 base and J by 2 bases; unmatched bases: 4. The germline V gene has CDR1 GTSNPN and CDR2 SVGIG (reference sequence). The CDR3 extends over 14 amino acids. CDR3 amino acids: CAWSEDRGPYEQYF. The DNA of the CDR3 is TGTGCCTGGAGTGAAGACAGGGGTCCCTACGAGCAGTACTTC.

V and J are TRBV7-2 and TRBJ1-1; D is uncertain. This CDR3 has 14 amino acids. Germline CDR1 SGHTA, CDR2 FQGNSA. V lost 1 base and J 1 base, leaving 7 bases between the germline ends. This CDR3 is CASSLGPANTEAFF. CDR3 nucleotides: TGTGCCAGCAGCTTAGGGCCTGCGAACACTGAAGCTTTCTTT.

The chain recombines TRBV5-1 with TRBJ2-2; D is ambiguous. Trimming stripped 0 bases from V and 4 bases from J, with 7 bases between. CDR3 size: 14 residues. The germline gives CDR1 SGHRS, CDR2 YFSETQ. CDR3 in DNA: TGCGCCAGCAGCTTGGTGTCAGGCACCGGGGAGCTGTTTTTT. It specifies CASSLVSGTGELFF.

This clone was recorded a few times. The chain couples TRBV30 to TRBJ2-2; maybe TRBD2 (5 bases). This CDR3 contains 17 residues. The V end lost 0 bases, the J end lost 4 bases, and 18 bases lay between the germline ends. Germline V lookup: CDR1 GTSNPN, CDR2 SVGIG (reference sequence). The CDR3 coding sequence is TGTGCCTGGAGTGTACTGAGGTCTGGCGGACTCACCGGGGAGCTGTTTTTT. It encodes CAWSVLRSGGLTGELFF.

This clone has only a few counts. This chain links TRBV4-2 with TRBJ2-1; 9 bases fit TRBD2. V was clipped by 0 bases and J by 6 bases; unmatched bases: 9. The CDR3 sequence is 17 residues long. Germline V gene lookup returns CDR1 LGHNA and CDR2 YNFKEQ. The CDR3 DNA is TGTGCCAGCAGCCAAGATAGTTTGGCGGGGGGGCCCAATGAGCAGTTCTTC. Translating it yields CASSQDSLAGGPNEQFF.

This clone has only a few counts. The rearrangement links TRBV2 to TRBJ2-3; 9 positions agree with TRBD1. Trimming at V came to 7 bases and at J to 3 bases, leaving 8 bases not matched to a gene. The CDR3 sequence is 15 residues long. Germline assignment: CDR1 SNHLY and CDR2 FYNNEI. The chain's CDR3 is CASKLGDRVTDTQYF. The CDR3 bases are TGTGCCAGCAAACTTGGGGACAGGGTAACAGATACGCAGTATTTT.

The CDR3 protein is CASSGTGSGEQYF. CDR3 DNA: TGTGCCAGCTCCGGGACAGGGTCGGGAGAGCAGTACTTC. The chain recombines TRBV7-3 with TRBJ2-7; 9 nucleotides agree with TRBD1. The CDR3 is 13 amino acids. Losses at the gene ends were 8 bases for V and 7 bases for J; bases not matched to a gene: 9. Per the germline V gene, CDR1 is SGHTA and CDR2 is FQGTGA.